The clone carrying this TCR beta chain was detected a few times. As yet, its antigen is unknown. This specimen belongs to a study of beta chain features in type 1 diabetes. About the study: What patients shared with healthy donors was a similar profile of age, gender and cell yields.

The entirety of the isolated RNA underwent reverse transcription, so expressed TCRB transcripts were sequenced. The assay was immunoSEQ multiplex PCR, and TCRdb's table has in-frame clones only and misses some. The sample holds more than 300,000 clones, approximately 8.2% seen once. Whole-study findings and limits: All four CD4+ subsets of Type 1 diabetes patients contained TCRB CDR3s that were moderately but significantly shorter.

This TCR was recovered from a woman between 18 and 29 years old in good health. The sequenced sample consisted of central memory CD4+ T cells from blood.

The CDR3: CASSQIYEQYF. The CDR3 DNA sequence: TGTGCCAGCAGCCAAATTTACGAGCAGTACTTC. The rearrangement joins TRBV28 to TRBJ2-7; D unclear. V lost 6 bases and J 4 bases, leaving 7 bases between the germline ends. CDR3 size: 11 residues. Germline assignment: CDR1 MDHEN and CDR2 SYDVKM.